The 27 T cell receptor beta chains given below trace back to one sample, sequenced in a study of shared T cell receptors in the human thymus (dated by TCRdb to the early 2020s). The method was the immunoSEQ multiplex PCR assay. Held by TCRdb, this immuneACCESS table contains in-frame sequences only and omits some clones. Under half of the omission traces to an unresolved V gene where checked; the cause of the rest is unknown. The sample table contains 500,000 to 550,000 clones; only one count was recorded for approximately 80% of them. The ten top clones hold more than 0.01% of the sample. The same data also went into a second study, on human thymus T cells.

The sequenced sample was thymocytes. These receptors came from a boy younger than two with a congenital heart defect. Donor details come from another sample of the same person, matched by shared clones.

The rearrangement joins TRBV5-1 to TRBJ2-7; 8 bases line up with TRBD2. The ends lost 3 bases at V and 3 bases at J; junction bases unmatched: 5. The CDR3 totals 14 residues. Germline V lookup: CDR1 SGHRS, CDR2 YFSETQ. CDR3 residues: CASSCSGIVYEQYF. In DNA, the CDR3 is TGCGCCAGCAGCTGTAGCGGGATTGTCTACGAGCAGTACTTC.

This clone came up once. Other nucleotide sequences from this sample produce the same CDR3. The chain links TRBV28 to TRBJ1-1; TRBD1 is a possible D gene (5 bases). Deletions cut 3 bases from V and 1 base from J, with 6 bases between. Germline V CDR1 and CDR2: MDHEN, SYDVKM. The CDR3 runs to 13 residues. CDR3 loop: CASSFRGNTEAFF. CDR3 nucleotides: TGTGCCAGCAGTTTTAGGGGGAACACTGAAGCTTTCTTT. The full variable domain, with the rest looked up from reference TRBV28 and TRBJ1-1, is DVKVTQSSRYLVKRTGEKVFLECVQDMDHENMFWYRQDPGLGLRLIYFSYDVKMKEKGDIPEGYSVSREKKERFSLILESASTNQTSMYLCASSFRGNTEAFFGQGTRLTVV.

J is TRBJ2-3 and V is TRBV9; 7 nucleotides line up with TRBD2. The CDR3 loop spans 16 amino acids. Germline CDR1 reads SGDLS; CDR2 reads YYNGEE. V lost 0 bases to trimming and J lost 4 bases; unmatched junction nucleotides: 8. CDR3 nucleotides: TGTGCCAGCAGCGTAGCTTTTCGGGAGGTCGCAGATACGCAGTATTTT. Translation: CASSVAFREVADTQYF.

V usage is TRBV5-3 and J usage is TRBJ2-5; D is unresolved. TRBV5-3 is assigned to the ORF class and has an uncertain function. The V gene lost 0 bases and the J gene lost 3 bases, with 12 bases spanning the gap. The CDR3 runs 15 residues. The CDR3 spells CARSLVPYSKETQYF. DNA of the CDR3: TGTGCCAGAAGCTTGGTTCCGTACTCTAAAGAGACCCAGTACTTC.

The chain has TRBV29-1 and TRBJ2-2; TRBD1 might be the D (6 bases). This CDR3 is built from 16 residues. The germline gives CDR1 SQVTM, CDR2 ANQGSEA. V gave up 0 bases and J gave up 4 bases, with 15 bases separating them. Written as DNA, the CDR3 is TGCAGCGTTGAAGATCTTGGCCAGGGGCGCACCGGGGAGCTGTTTTTT. The encoded protein is CSVEDLGQGRTGELFF.

The rearrangement uses TRBV19 and TRBJ2-7, with 7 bases that match TRBD1. Losses at the gene ends were 5 bases for V and 7 bases for J; bases not matched to a gene: 11. CDR1 is LNHDA, CDR2 SQIVND, per germline (reference sequence). CDR3 size: 14 residues. The CDR3 DNA reads as TGTGCCAGTAGTCCTGACAGGGCCCCCTGTGAGCAGTACTTC. Its translation is CASSPDRAPCEQYF.

The V call is TRBV7-2, the J call TRBJ1-2; TRBD1 matches at 9 bases. V shed 5 bases and J 3 bases; nucleotides not matched to a gene: 7. The V gene's germline CDR1 is SGHTA and CDR2 FQGNSA. The CDR3 totals 15 residues. The chain's CDR3 is CASSPGTGKYYGYTF. For the CDR3, the DNA is TGTGCCAGCAGCCCCGGGACAGGGAAATACTATGGCTACACCTTC.

The chain has TRBV7-9 and TRBJ2-2, with TRBD2 identical over 7 bases. The germline gives CDR1 SEHNR, CDR2 FQNEAQ (reference sequence). The CDR3 is made up of 14 amino acids. Unmatched junction bases numbered 8, after V lost 5 bases and J lost 8 bases. Here the CDR3 DNA reads TGTGCCAGCAGCGGCGGGAGTCGGGAGGGGGAGCTGTTTTTT. Amino acid sequence: CASSGGSREGELFF.

J is TRBJ2-1 and V is TRBV10-3, with D maybe TRBD1 (7 bases). V lost 7 bases and J 4 bases, leaving 35 bases between the germline ends. This CDR3 region has 21 residues. CDR1 is ENHRY and CDR2 is SYGVKD in the germline V gene. CDR3 in DNA: TGTGCCATCAAGCCCAGGGGGACGGCGGTCGAGCGGTATGGGGGGTACAATGAGCAGTTCTTC. As protein: CAIKPRGTAVERYGGYNEQFF.

This clone is a singleton in its sample. The genes are TRBV10-3 and TRBJ2-1, with TRBD1 as a possible D gene (6 bases). This CDR3 region has 12 residues. Between the trimmed V and J ends, which lost 2 bases and 7 bases, there was a span of 6 bases. In germline, CDR1 is ENHRY, CDR2 SYGVKD. CDR3 protein: CAISERGNEQFF. Written as DNA, the CDR3 is TGTGCCATCAGTGAGAGGGGGAATGAGCAGTTCTTC.

The genes are TRBV7-9 and TRBJ2-7; 10 bases map to TRBD1. V lost 5 bases, J lost 11 bases, and 27 bases stayed unmatched. Per the germline V gene, CDR1 is SEHNR and CDR2 is FQNEAQ (reference sequence). The CDR3 length is 19 residues. CDR3 nucleotides: TGTGCCAGCAGCCACGGACAGGGGGGCGCATATGCTAGTGGGAGCATTAAGTACTTC. Residues: CASSHGQGGAYASGSIKYF. Using reference TRBV7-9 and TRBJ2-7 for the parts outside the CDR3, the full variable domain is DTGVSQNPRHKITKRGQNVTFRCDPISEHNRLYWYRQTLGQGPEFLTYFQNEAQLEKSRLLSDRFSAERPKGSFSTLEIQRTEQGDSAMYLCASSHGQGGAYASGSIKYFGPGTRLTVT.

The gene calls are TRBV7-6 and TRBJ2-3; D unclear. Trimming left V 5 bases short and J 4 bases short, with 7 bases between. Looked up from germline, CDR1 is SGHVS and CDR2 is FNYEAQ. The CDR3 has 12 residues. The CDR3 loop is CASSISPDTQYF. The CDR3 nucleotides are TGTGCCAGCAGCATTAGCCCAGATACGCAGTATTTT.

The V call is TRBV18, the J call TRBJ1-5; 8 bases fit TRBD1. Germline-derived CDR1 and CDR2 are KGHSH and LQKENI. CDR3 length: 19 residues. Germline trimming cut 5 bases from V and 3 bases from J; bases unmatched to any gene: 18. The CDR3 loop reads CASSAETGALAGINQPQHF. In DNA, the CDR3 is TGTGCCAGCTCAGCAGAGACAGGGGCCTTAGCAGGGATCAATCAGCCCCAGCATTTT.

V is TRBV10-3 and J is TRBJ2-3, with 10 bases aligning to TRBD2. CDR1 and CDR2 (germline): ENHRY, SYGVKD. The CDR3 is made up of 18 amino acids. With 2 bases clipped from V and 2 bases from J, the junction kept 10 bases outside the gene matches. The CDR3 is CAISELLLLAGYTDTQYF. CDR3 DNA sequence: TGTGCCATCAGTGAGCTTCTGCTACTAGCGGGATACACAGATACGCAGTATTTT.

The chain has TRBV9 and TRBJ1-6; no clear D gene. V was cut by 6 bases and J by 8 bases, with 9 bases left in between. Per the germline V gene, CDR1 is SGDLS and CDR2 is YYNGEE. The CDR3 runs to 12 residues. This CDR3 reads CASNVGDSPLHF. The CDR3 DNA reads TGTGCCAGCAACGTCGGGGATTCACCCCTCCACTTT.

The chain recombines TRBV7-9 with TRBJ1-2, with 7 bases identical to TRBD1. This CDR3 is built from 15 residues. Unmatched junction bases numbered 10, after V lost 5 bases and J lost 4 bases. Germline values: CDR1 SEHNR, CDR2 FQNEAQ (reference sequence). In DNA, the CDR3 is TGTGCCAGCAGCCCACCCATTGGGACAGTCTATGGCTACACCTTC. Translating gives CASSPPIGTVYGYTF.

This clone has just a few counts. The genes are TRBV5-8 and TRBJ1-2; 9 positions agree with TRBD1. The CDR3 totals 12 residues. The V and J ends lost 5 bases and 7 bases, in that order; junction bases with no gene match: 3. Germline CDR1 and CDR2: SGHTS and YDEGEE. The DNA for the CDR3 is TGTGCCAGCAGACGGGACAGGGCTGGCTACACCTTC. This sequence encodes CASRRDRAGYTF.

This rearrangement joins TRBV19 to TRBJ2-1; D might be TRBD1 (5 bases). V was shortened by 11 bases and J by 6 bases, with 20 bases between the two germline ends. CDR3 length equals 14 residues. Germline V gene data show CDR1 as LNHDA and CDR2 as SQIVND (reference sequence). The CDR3 protein is CAPKRQDKVNEQFF. The CDR3 DNA is TGTGCCCCCAAACGGCAGGACAAAGTCAATGAGCAGTTCTTC.

This clone was observed a few times. The chain links TRBV5-1 to TRBJ2-7, with unresolved D. The length of the CDR3 is 13 residues. CDR1 and CDR2 from the germline V gene are SGHRS and YFSETQ. Trimming stripped 4 bases from V and 0 bases from J, with 8 bases between. In DNA, the CDR3 is TGCGCCAGCAGCCCCCCGAGCTCCTACGAGCAGTACTTC. Encoded protein: CASSPPSSYEQYF. The whole variable domain, remainder taken from reference TRBV5-1 and TRBJ2-7, is KAGVTQTPRYLIKTRGQQVTLSCSPISGHRSVSWYQQTPGQGLQFLFEYFSETQRNKGNFPGRFSGRQFSNSRSEMNVSTLELGDSALYLCASSPPSSYEQYFGPGTRLTVT.

In DNA, the CDR3 is TGTGCCAGCAGTTTATTACGGGGGTCAGGGGCCAACGTCCTGACTTTC. It encodes CASSLLRGSGANVLTF. The rearrangement uses TRBV28 and TRBJ2-6; the D gene is possibly TRBD2 (6 bases). CDR1 MDHEN and CDR2 SYDVKM come from the germline V gene. V lost 1 base and J 4 bases, leaving 11 bases between the germline ends. There are 16 residues in the CDR3.

The rearrangement joins TRBV14 to TRBJ1-3, with a possible D match to TRBD1 (6 bases). This CDR3 region has 15 residues. V lost 1 base and J lost 1, with 8 bases in between. Germline V gene lookup returns CDR1 SGHDN and CDR2 FVKESK. DNA for the CDR3: TGTGCCAGCAGCCAAGCACAGGGATCTGGAAACACCATATATTTT. This gives the protein CASSQAQGSGNTIYF.

This chain connects TRBV30 to TRBJ2-7; 11 nucleotides match TRBD2. This CDR3 contains 15 residues. Unmatched junction bases numbered 5, after V lost 4 bases and J lost 0 bases. Per the germline V gene, CDR1 is GTSNPN and CDR2 is SVGIG (reference sequence). In DNA form, the CDR3 reads TGTGCCTGGACCTCTAGCGGGAGGAGCTCCTACGAGCAGTACTTC. Its translation is CAWTSSGRSSYEQYF.

The chain carries TRBV7-9 and TRBJ2-7, with a possible D match to TRBD2 (5 bases). Trimming pared 3 bases from V and 2 bases from J, leaving 17 bases between. Germline CDR1 reads SEHNR; CDR2 reads FQNEAQ (reference sequence). The CDR3 covers 16 residues. CDR3 nucleotide sequence: TGTGCCAGCAGCTTCTCTCCTCGGACTCCTACCTACGAGCAGTACTTC. Its protein product is CASSFSPRTPTYEQYF.

V usage is TRBV28 and J usage is TRBJ1-1, with 10 nucleotides matching TRBD1. CDR1 and CDR2 (germline): MDHEN, SYDVKM. The CDR3 loop spans 16 amino acids. J lost 5 bases, V lost 4 bases, and 10 bases had no gene match. The CDR3 nucleotides read TGTGCCAGCAGTTCAACCCGACAGGGGGCGAGGACTGAAGCTTTCTTT. Its translation is CASSSTRQGARTEAFF.

The V gene is TRBV5-1, the J gene TRBJ1-2; possible D gene TRBD1, 5 bases. V was shortened by 0 bases and J by 3 bases, with 12 bases between the two germline ends. The germline gives CDR1 SGHRS, CDR2 YFSETQ. The CDR3 has 15 residues. This CDR3 is CASSLGGGGHYGYTF. The CDR3 DNA reads TGCGCCAGCAGCTTGGGCGGGGGTGGCCACTATGGCTACACCTTC. Complete variable domain (other parts from reference TRBV5-1 and TRBJ1-2): KAGVTQTPRYLIKTRGQQVTLSCSPISGHRSVSWYQQTPGQGLQFLFEYFSETQRNKGNFPGRFSGRQFSNSRSEMNVSTLELGDSALYLCASSLGGGGHYGYTFGSGTRLTVV.

V usage is TRBV23-1 and J usage is TRBJ2-3; a possible D gene is TRBD2 (6 bases). TRBV23-1 qualifies as an ORF whose function is uncertain. Trimming cost V 4 bases and J 4 bases, with 30 bases left between them. The CDR3 sequence is 20 residues long. DNA of the CDR3: TGCGCCAGCAGTCCCCTAGGCAATTCGGGAACGGGAGAAGTAGCAGATACGCAGTATTTT. It encodes CASSPLGNSGTGEVADTQYF.

V is TRBV5-1 and J is TRBJ1-4; D ambiguous. Per germline, CDR1 SGHRS and CDR2 YFSETQ. Trimming cost V 1 base and J 8 bases, with 15 bases left between them. The CDR3 covers 15 residues. DNA for the CDR3: TGCGCCAGCAGCTTGAAGTGCCCTACCCGGGAAAAACTGTTTTTT. It encodes CASSLKCPTREKLFF.